Below, 17 T cell receptor beta chains from the same sample are listed, as sequenced in a study of T cell changes during pregnancy in multiple sclerosis. Produced via immunoSEQ multiplex PCR; TCRdb's table is partial and in-frame only. The top ten clones hold about 0.37% of a sample with about 38,000 clones, over 90% of them seen once. The source was CD4+ T cells from peripheral blood mononuclear cells, collected after pregnancy. Source of these receptors: a female donor in good health, enrolled as a control in a pregnancy study.

V gene TRBV9 combines with J gene TRBJ1-6; D ambiguous. The CDR3 contains 16 residues. Looked up from germline, CDR1 is SGDLS and CDR2 is YYNGEE. V lost 0 bases and J lost 2, with 9 bases in between. CDR3 protein: CASSVGGETYNSPLHF. The CDR3 DNA reads TGTGCCAGCAGCGTAGGCGGAGAAACCTATAATTCACCCCTCCACTTT. Based on the CDR3 plus reference TRBV9 and TRBJ1-6, the full variable domain is DSGVTQTPKHLITATGQRVTLRCSPRSGDLSVYWYQQSLDQGLQFLIQYYNGEERAKGNILERFSAQQFPDLHSELNLSSLELGDSALYFCASSVGGETYNSPLHFGNGTRLTVT.

This CDR3 is CASSLESREYYGYTF. DNA for the CDR3: TGTGCCAGCAGCTTGGAGTCGCGGGAATACTATGGCTACACCTTC. J is TRBJ1-2 and V is TRBV5-4; D gene unclear. Per the germline V gene, CDR1 is SGHNT and CDR2 is YYREEE (reference sequence). Trimming stripped 0 bases from V and 3 bases from J, with 12 bases between. CDR3 length: 15 amino acids.

The chain combines TRBV18 with TRBJ2-2; TRBD2 aligns across 10 bases. The CDR3 runs 19 residues. Losses at the gene ends were 3 bases for V and 1 base for J; bases not matched to a gene: 11. The germline V gene has CDR1 KGHSH and CDR2 LQKENI. CDR3 sequence: CASSPRASGSRENTGELFF. CDR3 sequence (DNA): TGTGCCAGCTCACCCCGGGCTAGCGGGAGTCGAGAGAACACCGGGGAGCTGTTTTTT.

The chain couples TRBV5-4 to TRBJ2-3; possibly TRBD2 for D (5 bases). V was trimmed by 0 bases and J by 0 bases, leaving 8 bases between them. The CDR3 totals 15 residues. CDR1 and CDR2 from the germline V gene are SGHNT and YYREEE (reference sequence). The CDR3 region is CASSLELASTDTQYF. The CDR3 DNA follows: TGTGCCAGCAGCTTGGAATTAGCGAGCACAGATACGCAGTATTTT.

The genes are TRBV7-9 and TRBJ1-1; 7 bases agree with TRBD1. The CDR3 spans 13 residues. The germline V gene has CDR1 SEHNR and CDR2 FQNEAQ (reference sequence). J gave up 6 bases and V 0 bases, and 1 base lay outside the gene matches. The CDR3 reads CASSLAGGSEAFF. The CDR3 DNA is TGTGCCAGCAGCTTAGCAGGGGGCTCTGAAGCTTTCTTT.

The chain joins TRBV25-1 to TRBJ1-3, with 10 bases fitting TRBD1. V lost 4 bases to trimming and J lost 3 bases; unmatched junction nucleotides: 3. Germline loops: CDR1 MGHDK, CDR2 SYGVNS. CDR3 size: 15 residues. The CDR3 spells CASSAGQGIGNTIYF. The DNA of the CDR3 is TGTGCCAGCAGTGCGGGACAGGGGATTGGAAACACCATATATTTT.

The J gene is TRBJ1-2, the V gene TRBV19; D is unclear. Germline loops: CDR1 LNHDA, CDR2 SQIVND (reference sequence). This CDR3 is built from 14 residues. Trimming removed 7 bases from V and 0 bases from J, with 12 bases in between. The CDR3 region has the DNA TGTGCCAGTACCCTTAGAGCTGCTAACTATGGCTACACCTTC. This translates into CASTLRAANYGYTF. Filled out from reference TRBV19 and TRBJ1-2, the complete variable domain reads DGGITQSPKYLFRKEGQNVTLSCEQNLNHDAMYWYRQDPGQGLRLIYYSQIVNDFQKGDIAEGYSVSREKKESFPLTVTSAQKNPTAFYLCASTLRAANYGYTFGSGTRLTVV.

V gene TRBV5-6 combines with J gene TRBJ1-1; D is uncertain. Germline assignment: CDR1 SGHDT and CDR2 YYEEEE. Trimming removed 2 bases from V and 1 base from J, with 6 bases in between. This CDR3 has 13 residues. The CDR3 DNA sequence: TGTGCCAGCAGCTTTCGGTCGAACACTGAAGCTTTCTTT. The encoded protein is CASSFRSNTEAFF.

This rearrangement joins TRBV15 to TRBJ2-5; D ambiguous. Germline values: CDR1 LNHNV, CDR2 YYDKDF (reference sequence). The CDR3 has 13 residues. The V end was cut by 4 bases, the J end by 0 bases, with 6 bases between. In DNA, the CDR3 is TGTGCCACCAGCAAAGACTACCAAGAGACCCAGTACTTC. Translated, it gives CATSKDYQETQYF.

This sequence joins TRBV25-1 and TRBJ1-5; tentatively, D is TRBD1 (5 bases). The CDR3 is 15 residues long. The germline gives CDR1 MGHDK, CDR2 SYGVNS. V was shortened by 6 bases and J by 1 base, with 13 bases between the two germline ends. Here the CDR3 DNA reads TGTGCCAGCAGCGGAGGGGTTGGCAGCAATCAGCCCCAGCATTTT. Protein product: CASSGGVGSNQPQHF.

The V and J genes are TRBV5-1 and TRBJ2-3, with 11 bases that match TRBD2. The germline CDR1 and CDR2 sequences are SGHRS and YFSETQ. After removal of 5 bases from V and 3 bases from J, the junction contained 5 bases not matched to a gene. The CDR3 loop spans 15 amino acids. The CDR3 region is CASSQLAGETDTQYF. The CDR3 DNA reads TGCGCCAGCAGTCAACTAGCGGGAGAGACAGATACGCAGTATTTT. Complete variable domain (other parts from reference TRBV5-1 and TRBJ2-3): KAGVTQTPRYLIKTRGQQVTLSCSPISGHRSVSWYQQTPGQGLQFLFEYFSETQRNKGNFPGRFSGRQFSNSRSEMNVSTLELGDSALYLCASSQLAGETDTQYFGPGTRLTVL.

In DNA form, the CDR3 reads TGTGCCACCAGCAGGGACAGGGGGTATGGAAACACCATATATTTT. It encodes CATSRDRGYGNTIYF. The chain uses TRBV15 and TRBJ1-3, with 10 bases that match TRBD1. CDR1 is LNHNV, CDR2 YYDKDF, per germline (reference sequence). The CDR3 has 15 residues. V dropped 3 bases and J dropped 3; count of bases not matched to a gene: 2.

The rearrangement joins TRBV2 to TRBJ1-6; no clear D. The V gene lost 0 bases and the J gene lost 16 bases, with 13 bases spanning the gap. CDR3 size: 13 residues. Germline V CDR1 and CDR2: SNHLY, FYNNEI. The CDR3 here is CASSEAVGSSLHF. The CDR3 DNA is TGTGCCAGCAGTGAAGCCGTGGGCTCGTCTCTCCACTTT. Combining the CDR3 with reference TRBV2 and TRBJ1-6 gives the whole variable domain EPEVTQTPSHQVTQMGQEVILRCVPISNHLYFYWYRQILGQKVEFLVSFYNNEISEKSEIFDDQFSVERPDGSNFTLKIRSTKLEDSAMYFCASSEAVGSSLHFGNGTRLTVT.

This sequence joins TRBV18 and TRBJ1-1, with D possibly being TRBD1 (5 bases). Germline V gene lookup returns CDR1 KGHSH and CDR2 LQKENI. Deletions cut 4 bases from V and 4 bases from J, with 13 bases between. This CDR3 contains 14 residues. The CDR3 sequence: CASSHSTGPTEAFF. In DNA, the CDR3 is TGTGCCAGCTCACATTCTACAGGCCCCACTGAAGCTTTCTTT.

The chain couples TRBV7-2 to TRBJ2-5, with a weak D call TRBD1 (6 bases). Germline values: CDR1 SGHTA, CDR2 FQGNSA. The CDR3 is 13 amino acids. V lost 5 bases and J lost 5, with 12 bases in between. CDR3 bases: TGTGCCAGCAGCAAGGACAGCCTGGAGACCCAGTACTTC. Translating gives CASSKDSLETQYF.

V usage is TRBV7-6 and J usage is TRBJ1-2; TRBD1 aligns across 7 bases. V was clipped by 5 bases and J by 0 bases; unmatched bases: 6. Germline V gene sequence: CDR1 SGHVS, CDR2 FNYEAQ. The CDR3 consists of 15 residues. CDR3 coding DNA: TGTGCCAGCAGCCAGGACAGGTTAGCTAACTATGGCTACACCTTC. This encodes CASSQDRLANYGYTF.

The DNA of the CDR3 is TGTGCCAGCACCGCGACAGGGACGTTGAACACTGAAGCTTTCTTT. Translating gives CASTATGTLNTEAFF. This chain links TRBV2 with TRBJ1-1; 7 nucleotides align to TRBD1. Germline CDR1 reads SNHLY; CDR2 reads FYNNEI. The CDR3 is made up of 15 amino acids. With V trimmed by 7 bases and J by 0 bases, 8 bases remained unmatched.